The 5 T cell receptor beta chains given below trace back to one sample, sequenced in a study of a mutant IDH1 vaccine in newly diagnosed glioma. TCRdb keeps only in-frame clones here, not all; method: immunoSEQ multiplex PCR. The sample carries 90,000 to 100,000 clones, about 90% recorded once. This sample's time point: baseline, week 1 (first vaccination visit). Sample treatment: pre-vaccination baseline after standard-of-care therapy. The specimen comprised PBMCs, sampled from a glioma patient treated with radiotherapy, temozolomide or both. These receptors were obtained from a woman aged 45-60 years with glioma.

The chain joins TRBV2 to TRBJ2-1; D remains ambiguous. Trimming removed 3 bases at V and 0 bases at J, with 12 bases between. From germline, CDR1 is SNHLY and CDR2 FYNNEI. This CDR3 is 16 amino acids long. The CDR3 region is CASSDVVIRSYNEQFF. As DNA, the CDR3 is TGTGCCAGCAGTGATGTAGTAATTCGCTCCTACAATGAGCAGTTCTTC.

This chain links TRBV19 with TRBJ1-2; D perhaps matches TRBD1 (5 bases). Germline loops: CDR1 LNHDA, CDR2 SQIVND (reference sequence). The V end was cut by 6 bases, the J end by 4 bases, with 12 bases between. There are 13 residues in the CDR3. CDR3 region: CASSGRGVYGYTF. DNA of the CDR3: TGTGCCAGTAGCGGGAGGGGTGTCTATGGCTACACCTTC.

The sample holds a few counts of this clone. This sequence joins TRBV7-9 and TRBJ1-1; D is ambiguous. Trimming removed 6 bases from V and 4 bases from J, with 6 bases in between. The CDR3 length is 11 residues. Looked up from germline, CDR1 is SEHNR and CDR2 is FQNEAQ (reference sequence). CDR3 sequence: CASRLTTEAFF. The CDR3 nucleotides read TGTGCCAGCAGACTCACCACTGAAGCTTTCTTT.

The rearrangement links TRBV5-1 to TRBJ1-1, with 11 positions matching TRBD1. Trimming cost V 4 bases and J 4 bases; bases outside gene matches: 3. Germline V gene lookup returns CDR1 SGHRS and CDR2 YFSETQ. The CDR3 length is 14 residues. The CDR3 DNA follows: TGCGCCAGCAGCCAAGGGACAGGGGGCACTGAAGCTTTCTTT. The encoded protein is CASSQGTGGTEAFF.

This rearrangement joins TRBV27 to TRBJ1-1; a weak D match, TRBD1 (5 bases). V gave up 0 bases and J gave up 0 bases, with 8 bases separating them. CDR3 length: 15 amino acids. Per germline, CDR1 MNHEY and CDR2 SMNVEV (reference sequence). CDR3 sequence reads: CASSLSQGLNTEAFF. CDR3 in DNA: TGTGCCAGCAGTTTATCCCAGGGCTTGAACACTGAAGCTTTCTTT.